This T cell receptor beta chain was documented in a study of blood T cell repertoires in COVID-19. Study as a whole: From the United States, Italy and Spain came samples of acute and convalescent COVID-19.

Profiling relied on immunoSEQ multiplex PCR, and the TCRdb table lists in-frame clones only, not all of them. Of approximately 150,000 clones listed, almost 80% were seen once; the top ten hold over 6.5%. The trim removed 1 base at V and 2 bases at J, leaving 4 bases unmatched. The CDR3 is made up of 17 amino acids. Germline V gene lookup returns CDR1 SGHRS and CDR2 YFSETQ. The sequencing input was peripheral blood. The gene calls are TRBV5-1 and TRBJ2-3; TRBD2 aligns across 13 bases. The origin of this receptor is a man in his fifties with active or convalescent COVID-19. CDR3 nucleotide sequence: TGCGCCAGCAGCTTGACCGGGACTAGCGGGAACACAGATACGCAGTATTTT. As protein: CASSLTGTSGNTDTQYF.